The 21 T cell receptor beta chains below all came from one sample that was sequenced in a study of blood T cells in healthy people across ages. A J-beta primer mix and a sample-barcoded 5' primer were used in a second PCR of about 6 to 12 cycles. TCRdb reprocessed the 5' RACE reads with MiXCR, giving one entry per CDR3 protein. Among 800,000 or so distinct CDR3 sequences listed, roughly 60% were seen once. The sequenced sample consisted of blood. Source of these receptors: a man younger than 45 in good health.

The gene calls are TRBV5-5 and TRBJ2-7; TRBD1 agrees at 11 bases. The CDR3 is made up of 16 amino acids. Germline CDR1 and CDR2: SGHKS and YYEKEE (reference sequence). Unmatched junction bases numbered 8, after V lost 4 bases and J lost 2 bases. The CDR3 nucleotides are TGTGCCAGCAGCAGCCTTACGGGACAGGGGGCCTACGAGCAGTACTTC. Translation gives CASSSLTGQGAYEQYF.

The chain carries TRBV9 and TRBJ2-3, with a possible D match to TRBD1 (6 bases). CDR1 SGDLS and CDR2 YYNGEE come from the germline V gene. This CDR3 has 17 amino acids. The V end was cut by 3 bases, the J end by 0 bases, with 17 bases between. DNA of the CDR3: TGTGCCAGCAGCGGAAACTACAGGGCATCTAGCACAGATACGCAGTATTTT. Encoded protein: CASSGNYRASSTDTQYF.

The chain couples TRBV2 to TRBJ2-7; no clear D. This CDR3 has 13 residues. V shed 4 bases and J shed 6 bases, with 13 bases lying between them. From germline, CDR1 is SNHLY and CDR2 FYNNEI. The CDR3, as DNA: TGTGCCAGCAGTGCGAGGACCTTTTCCGAGCAGTACTTC. Its protein is CASSARTFSEQYF.

The chain uses TRBV7-3 and TRBJ2-3; D may be TRBD1 or TRBD2 (6 bases each). Trimming took 2 bases from V and 0 from J, leaving 12 bases between them. The CDR3 has 16 residues. Germline V gene sequence: CDR1 SGHTA, CDR2 FQGTGA. The CDR3 spells CASSLVGGSSTDTQYF. DNA of the CDR3: TGTGCCAGCAGCTTAGTAGGGGGGTCTAGCACAGATACGCAGTATTTT.

This clonotype was counted ten times or more. The chain is built from TRBV9 and TRBJ2-5; 14 bases are shared with TRBD2. Matching the DNA end better, TRBJ2-7 makes the J call doubtful. The CDR3 extends over 16 amino acids. Germline assignment: CDR1 SGDLS and CDR2 YYNGEE. The DNA of the CDR3 is TGTGCCAGCAGCGCTGGGACTAGCGGGGGTTTCGGCGAGCAGTACTTC. Its translation: CASSAGTSGGFGEQYF.

This clonotype has more than one count but fewer than ten. The chain links TRBV7-9 to TRBJ2-5; 7 bases are shared with TRBD1. The V segment lost 5 bases and the J segment 4 bases; nucleotides outside the gene matches: 4. Germline-derived CDR1 and CDR2 are SEHNR and FQNEAQ (reference sequence). The length of the CDR3 is 13 residues. CDR3 in DNA: TGTGCCAGCAGCGTCGACAGGGTAGAGACCCAGTACTTC. Protein product: CASSVDRVETQYF. Using reference TRBV7-9 and TRBJ2-5 for the parts outside the CDR3, the full variable domain is DTGVSQNPRHKITKRGQNVTFRCDPISEHNRLYWYRQTLGQGPEFLTYFQNEAQLEKSRLLSDRFSAERPKGSFSTLEIQRTEQGDSAMYLCASSVDRVETQYFGPGTRLLVL.

The chain links TRBV4-2 to TRBJ2-1; 8 nucleotides agree with TRBD2. V dropped 0 bases and J dropped 7; count of bases not matched to a gene: 14. The CDR3 length is 18 residues. The germline V gene encodes CDR1 LGHNA and CDR2 YNFKEQ. CDR3 DNA: TGTGCCAGCAGCCAAGATTCGAGCGGGGGCCGGTCACGGAATGAGCAGTTCTTC. This gives the protein CASSQDSSGGRSRNEQFF.

This chain connects TRBV25-1 to TRBJ1-6, with unresolved D. Germline lookup yields CDR1 MGHDK and CDR2 SYGVNS. This CDR3 comprises 15 residues. Trimming removed 4 bases from V and 5 bases from J, with 12 bases in between. As DNA, the CDR3 is TGTGCCAGCAGTGGGGCCGGGAACCATAATTCACCCCTCCACTTT. Translated: CASSGAGNHNSPLHF.

This clonotype showed up just a few times. This chain connects TRBV5-1 to TRBJ2-1; maybe TRBD1 (5 bases). Germline V gives CDR1 SGHRS, CDR2 YFSETQ. Trimming pared 4 bases from V and 12 bases from J, leaving 17 bases between. The CDR3 is made up of 13 amino acids. DNA of the CDR3: TGCGCCAGCAGCCGTGCCGACAGCTGGGGGCAGTTCTTC. Amino acid sequence: CASSRADSWGQFF.

With respect to this clonotype: Its ends do not fully match the called genes, so a read error is possible. The chain is built from TRBV20-1 and TRBJ2-5; 9 nucleotides match TRBD1. Germline CDR1 and CDR2: DFQATT and SNEGSKA (reference sequence). There are 16 residues in the CDR3. The CDR3 DNA sequence: TGCAGTGCTAGCAGGCTCTCCTGGGACAGGGAGGATCGTCAGTATTTC. It specifies CSASRLSWDREDRQYF.

In this sample, this clonotype turned up a few times. This rearrangement joins TRBV30 to TRBJ2-5; the match to TRBD2 covers 9 bases. The CDR3 extends over 14 amino acids. Germline loops: CDR1 GTSNPN, CDR2 SVGIG (reference sequence). V trimming: 4 bases; J trimming: 5 bases; junction bases outside the gene matches: 8. CDR3 region: CAWKLAGTSETQYF. DNA for the CDR3: TGTGCCTGGAAACTGGCCGGGACTAGCGAGACCCAGTACTTC.

CDR3 in DNA: TGTGCCAGCAGCTTACTAGCGGGGCAAAAAGAGACCCAGTACTTC. Its protein is CASSLLAGQKETQYF. The chain employs TRBV7-6 and TRBJ2-5, with TRBD2 identical over 9 bases. The germline gives CDR1 SGHVS, CDR2 FNYEAQ. This CDR3 is built from 15 residues. V was pared by 2 bases and J by 3 bases, with 4 bases of the junction left unmatched.

V usage is TRBV20-1 and J usage is TRBJ2-5; the match to TRBD2 covers 14 bases. With the DNA end fitting TRBJ2-7 better, the J assignment may be wrong. This CDR3 is built from 14 residues. CDR1 and CDR2 (germline): DFQATT, SNEGSKA (reference sequence). The CDR3 region is CSAAGTSGGYEQYF. Here the CDR3 DNA reads TGCAGTGCTGCGGGGACTAGCGGGGGCTACGAGCAGTACTTC.

The table lists this clonotype with a few counts. V usage is TRBV6-5 and J usage is TRBJ1-2; 9 bases line up with TRBD1. The germline V gene encodes CDR1 MNHEY and CDR2 SVGAGI. The CDR3 extends over 15 amino acids. V dropped 1 base and J dropped 5; count of bases not matched to a gene: 5. The CDR3: CASSYFDRGTYGYTF. The CDR3 DNA reads as TGTGCCAGCAGTTACTTCGACAGGGGGACATATGGCTACACCTTC.

The chain joins TRBV7-8 to TRBJ2-1; TRBD2 is a possible D gene (6 bases). The CDR3 runs 16 residues. Germline V gives CDR1 SGHVS, CDR2 FQNEAQ. The ends were cut back, 4 bases at V and 5 bases at J, with 18 bases in the middle. This chain's CDR3 is CASSSLGLGGHNEQFF. The CDR3, as DNA: TGTGCCAGCAGCTCCCTGGGACTCGGAGGGCACAATGAGCAGTTCTTC.

The chain carries TRBV6-5 and TRBJ1-5; D gene ambiguous. CDR3 length: 16 residues. Germline CDR1 reads MNHEY; CDR2 reads SVGAGI. V was cut by 5 bases and J by 5 bases, with 19 bases left in between. CDR3 loop: CASSPSSVGIYQPQHF. CDR3 in DNA: TGTGCCAGCAGTCCCTCGTCGGTGGGGATATATCAGCCCCAGCATTTT.

The V and J genes are TRBV7-2 and TRBJ1-2; D gene unclear. Germline lookup yields CDR1 SGHTA and CDR2 FQGNSA. Trimming took off 1 base at V and 4 bases at J, with 10 bases between the two ends. The CDR3 length is 14 residues. In DNA form, the CDR3 reads TGTGCCAGCAGCTTAGGGGCAGGCCCCTATGGCTACACCTTC. As protein: CASSLGAGPYGYTF.

J is TRBJ2-7 and V is TRBV10-3; 8 bases line up with TRBD1. The V gene end was trimmed by 2 bases and the J gene end by 2 bases; junction bases not matched to a gene: 5. Germline CDR1 is ENHRY and CDR2 is SYGVKD. The CDR3 has 15 residues. The CDR3 is CAISEPGTGAYEQYF. The CDR3, as DNA: TGTGCCATCAGTGAGCCTGGGACAGGAGCCTACGAGCAGTACTTC.

This clonotype was observed a handful of times. CDR3 residues: CASRGQGGPYEQYF. The CDR3 nucleotides are TGTGCCAGCAGAGGACAGGGGGGACCTTACGAGCAGTACTTC. The chain couples TRBV12-3 or TRBV12-4 to TRBJ2-7; 10 nucleotides line up with TRBD1. J lost 4 bases, V lost 6 bases, and 6 bases had no gene match. The CDR3 has 14 amino acids.

This clonotype has only a few counts. The chain has TRBV27 and TRBJ2-7, with 8 bases that match TRBD2. This CDR3 spans 15 amino acids. V trimming: 5 bases; J trimming: 2 bases; junction bases outside the gene matches: 8. CDR1 is MNHEY, CDR2 SMNVEV, per germline (reference sequence). CDR3 loop: CASSPPGGITYEQYF. CDR3 DNA: TGTGCCAGCAGTCCCCCGGGGGGGATTACCTACGAGCAGTACTTC.

In DNA form, the CDR3 reads TGTGCCACCAGTCGAGGGGGGGCCTCAAGCTCCTACAATGAGCAGTTCTTC. Amino acid sequence: CATSRGGASSSYNEQFF. The chain recombines TRBV24-1 with TRBJ2-1; possibly TRBD2 for D (7 bases). Trimming removed 6 bases from V and 0 bases from J, with 17 bases in between. The germline V gene has CDR1 KGHDR and CDR2 SFDVKD. The length of the CDR3 is 17 residues.